This T cell receptor (beta chain) was recovered during a study of cytomegalovirus exposure and HLA in healthy donors. General study findings and limits: The study flagged around 160 TCR beta chains as cytomegalovirus-associated.

Measured with immunoSEQ multiplex PCR; TCRdb has only the in-frame clones, and not every one. Counted here are tens of thousands of clones, roughly 90% occurring once; the ten biggest clones make up 3.5% to 4%. Germline CDR1 reads SGHRS; CDR2 reads YFSETQ. Trimming cost V 0 bases and J 5 bases; bases outside gene matches: 10. This CDR3 is built from 16 residues. From the roughly 120-subject validation cohort, which was separate from the roughly 670-subject first cohort, the donors were drawn. As concerns this clone: Its antigen is as yet unknown.

The V and J genes are TRBV5-1 and TRBJ2-7, with 8 bases aligning to TRBD1. The sequence derives from a woman between 18 and 29 years old in good health and CMV-seropositive. The specimen sequenced was PBMCs. CDR3 amino acids: CASSLAGGTGVHEQYF. The CDR3 bases are TGCGCCAGCAGCTTGGCCGGTGGGACAGGAGTCCACGAGCAGTACTTC.